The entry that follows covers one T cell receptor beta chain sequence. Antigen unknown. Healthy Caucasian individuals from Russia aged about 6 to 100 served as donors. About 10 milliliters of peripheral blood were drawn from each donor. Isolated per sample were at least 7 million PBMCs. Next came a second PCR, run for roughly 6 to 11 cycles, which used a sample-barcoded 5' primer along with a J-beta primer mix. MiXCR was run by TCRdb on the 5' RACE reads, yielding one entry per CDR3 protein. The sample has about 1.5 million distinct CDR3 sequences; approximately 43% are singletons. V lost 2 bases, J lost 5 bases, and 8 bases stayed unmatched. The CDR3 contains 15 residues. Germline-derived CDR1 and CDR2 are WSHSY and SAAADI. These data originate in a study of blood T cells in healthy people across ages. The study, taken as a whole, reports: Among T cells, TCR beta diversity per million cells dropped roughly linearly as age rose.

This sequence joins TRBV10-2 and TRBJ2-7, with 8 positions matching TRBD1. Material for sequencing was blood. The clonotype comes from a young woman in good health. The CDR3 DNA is TGCGCCAGCAGTGAGCCCGGCAGGGGGCTCGACGAGCAGTACTTC. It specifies CASSEPGRGLDEQYF.